These 25 T cell receptor beta chains were all obtained from the same sample, sequenced in a study. TCRdb ran MiXCR on the 5' RACE reads and lists one entry per CDR3 protein. Found here are over 50,000 distinct CDR3 sequences, approximately 31% of them singletons; the top ten hold roughly 2.1%. The sequenced sample consisted of tumor-infiltrating naive CD4+ T cells sorted from the breast tumor. Sample subset: naive CD4+ T cells, CD4+CD45RA+CD25-. All receptors come from a female donor with breast cancer.

This clonotype was detected once. The rearrangement joins TRBV9 to TRBJ1-1; TRBD1 aligns across 8 bases. Trimming at V came to 4 bases and at J to 0 bases, leaving 11 bases not matched to a gene. Germline V gives CDR1 SGDLS, CDR2 YYNGEE. CDR3 length equals 17 residues. CDR3 sequence: CASSIDPPTGVNTEAFF. CDR3 DNA sequence: TGTGCCAGCAGCATAGATCCCCCGACAGGGGTGAACACTGAAGCTTTCTTT.

V gene TRBV7-2 combines with J gene TRBJ2-7; D is unclear. V shed 1 base and J shed 6 bases, with 7 bases lying between them. Germline lookup yields CDR1 SGHTA and CDR2 FQGNSA. This CDR3 has 12 residues. CDR3 loop: CASSLDSAEQYF. CDR3 nucleotides: TGTGCCAGCAGCTTAGACTCGGCCGAGCAGTACTTC.

V usage is TRBV7-3 and J usage is TRBJ1-4; D is unclear. The CDR3 is 20 amino acids. V was cut by 1 base and J by 5 bases, with 26 bases left in between. The germline CDR1 and CDR2 sequences are SGHTA and FQGTGA. In DNA form, the CDR3 reads TGTGCCAGCAGCTTAATTAAGGTTCGGGGTCAAGCTATGTCCAATGAAAAACTGTTTTTT. Its protein is CASSLIKVRGQAMSNEKLFF.

Many counts were recorded for this clonotype. This chain links TRBV12-3 or TRBV12-4 with TRBJ2-2; D remains unclear. V lost 6 bases and J lost 0, with 8 bases in between. The CDR3 consists of 14 residues. The CDR3 loop reads CASRALANTGELFF. The CDR3 DNA reads as TGTGCCAGCAGAGCCCTCGCGAACACCGGGGAGCTGTTTTTT.

This clonotype was seen more than once but under ten times. Compared with germline, one end of the junction differs, possibly owing to a read error. V usage is TRBV27 and J usage is TRBJ1-1; D remains unclear. Germline loops: CDR1 MNHEY, CDR2 SMNVEV (reference sequence). This CDR3 has 14 amino acids. The CDR3 DNA reads as TGTGCCAGCAGTTTATCGGGAGAGATACCTGAGGCTTTCTTT. Translated: CASSLSGEIPEAFF.

This chain connects TRBV20-1 to TRBJ2-7, with D perhaps matching TRBD2 (5 bases). The CDR3 consists of 13 residues. Germline CDR1 and CDR2: DFQATT and SNEGSKA (reference sequence). The V end was cut by 3 bases, the J end by 2 bases, with 11 bases between. The CDR3 here is CSASQREPYEQYF. CDR3 sequence (DNA): TGCAGTGCTAGTCAAAGGGAGCCCTACGAGCAGTACTTC.

This rearrangement joins TRBV7-8 to TRBJ2-3, with TRBD1 identical over 9 bases. The trim removed 1 base at V and 6 bases at J, leaving 8 bases unmatched. Germline V CDR1 and CDR2: SGHVS, FQNEAQ. The CDR3 runs 16 residues. The CDR3 reads CASSLEWGQGYDTQYF. As DNA, the CDR3 is TGTGCCAGCAGCTTAGAGTGGGGACAGGGTTACGATACGCAGTATTTT.

The CDR3 spells CASSGGGATGELFF. The CDR3 bases are TGTGCCAGCAGTGGCGGGGGGGCCACCGGGGAGCTGTTTTTT. The gene calls are TRBV6-4 and TRBJ2-2, with TRBD2 matching 9 bases. V was clipped by 4 bases and J by 4 bases; unmatched bases: 1. From germline, CDR1 is MRHNA and CDR2 SNTAGT. This CDR3 has 14 residues.

This clonotype was recorded a few times. The V gene is TRBV30, the J gene TRBJ1-4; the D gene is possibly TRBD1 (6 bases). Germline V gene data show CDR1 as GTSNPN and CDR2 as SVGIG (reference sequence). The CDR3 has 15 residues. V lost 7 bases and J lost 3, with 18 bases in between. The CDR3 DNA is TGTGCCTCGAACTTTCTGGGACAAGCTAATGAAAAACTGTTTTTT. Amino acids: CASNFLGQANEKLFF.

The chain links TRBV7-6 to TRBJ2-7; TRBD1 aligns across 10 bases. CDR3 length equals 14 residues. Germline V gene data show CDR1 as SGHVS and CDR2 as FNYEAQ. V shed 5 bases, J shed 4 bases, and the junction held 5 bases outside the gene matches. The CDR3 reads CASSPRDRGYEQYF. As DNA, the CDR3 is TGTGCCAGCAGCCCAAGGGACAGGGGTTACGAGCAGTACTTC. Based on the CDR3 plus reference TRBV7-6 and TRBJ2-7, the full variable domain is GAGVSQSPRYKVTKRGQDVALRCDPISGHVSLYWYRQALGQGPEFLTYFNYEAQQDKSGLPNDRFSAERPEGSISTLTIQRTEQRDSAMYRCASSPRDRGYEQYFGPGTRLTVT.

This clonotype was seen repeatedly, ten times or more. The chain joins TRBV5-1 to TRBJ1-2; no clear D. CDR3 length equals 12 residues. Trimming pared 10 bases from V and 0 bases from J, leaving 10 bases between. Germline V lookup: CDR1 SGHRS, CDR2 YFSETQ. The DNA for the CDR3 is TGCGCCTCTGGGGAGCCTAACTATGGCTACACCTTC. Its translation: CASGEPNYGYTF.

Regarding this clonotype: A much more abundant neighbour one base away suggests this may be a read error. No conserved phenylalanine or tryptophan is present at the end of the CDR3, so a read error is the likely explanation. The chain has TRBV29-1 and TRBJ1-2; tentative D call: TRBD1 (6 bases). The CDR3 is 12 residues long. With 6 bases removed from V and 6 bases from J, the gap between germline ends came to 14 bases. Germline V CDR1 and CDR2: SQVTM, ANQGSEA. CDR3 protein: CSVTGRSDGYTL. The CDR3 nucleotides are TGCAGCGTCACAGGGCGCTCGGATGGCTACACCCTC.

Concerning this clonotype: The junction departs from the called germline gene at one end, perhaps through a read error. CDR3 loop: CASSSQKGPSIGEPFF. CDR3 coding DNA: TGTGCCAGCAGTTCCCAGAAGGGCCCATCAATAGGGGAGCCGTTTTTT. This chain connects TRBV28 to TRBJ2-2, with D perhaps given as TRBD1 or TRBD2 (5 bases each). This CDR3 region has 16 residues. From germline, CDR1 is MDHEN and CDR2 SYDVKM.

The J gene is TRBJ2-1, the V gene TRBV7-3, with TRBD2 identical over 8 bases. This CDR3 contains 17 residues. In germline, CDR1 is SGHTA, CDR2 FQGTGA. The V and J ends lost 0 bases and 1 base, in that order; junction bases with no gene match: 5. The CDR3 sequence is CASSLTQGGRSYNEQFF. As DNA, the CDR3 is TGTGCCAGCAGCTTAACTCAAGGCGGGAGGTCCTACAATGAGCAGTTCTTC.

This clonotype was seen a few times. DNA of the CDR3: TGCGCCAGCAGCTTGGCGCGGAGTAGTAGGGGCCGAAATGACAGTGGAAACACCATATATTTT. It codes for CASSLARSSRGRNDSGNTIYF. This sequence joins TRBV5-1 and TRBJ1-3, with D perhaps TRBD1 (5 bases). Trimming pared 0 bases from V and 3 bases from J, leaving 28 bases between. This CDR3 comprises 21 residues. The V gene's germline CDR1 is SGHRS and CDR2 YFSETQ.

The chain couples TRBV4-1 to TRBJ2-1; D remains ambiguous. With 0 bases removed from V and 3 bases from J, the gap between germline ends came to 3 bases. The V gene's germline CDR1 is MGHRA and CDR2 YSYEKL. This CDR3 comprises 13 residues. The CDR3 DNA reads TGCGCCAGCAGCCAAGATAGCTACAATGAGCAGTTCTTC. The encoded protein is CASSQDSYNEQFF.

This chain joins TRBV12-3 or TRBV12-4 and TRBJ1-5; D is perhaps TRBD1 (5 bases). CDR3 size: 15 residues. Trimming shortened V by 4 bases and J by 8 bases, and 18 bases separated the two germline ends. CDR3 coding DNA: TGTGCCAGCAGTTCATTCACCGGGACTGAGGAGCCCCAGCATTTT. This translates into CASSSFTGTEEPQHF.

This clonotype was observed at least ten times. V gene TRBV20-1 combines with J gene TRBJ2-3; 11 nucleotides line up with TRBD2. Germline CDR1 and CDR2: DFQATT and SNEGSKA (reference sequence). The trim removed 2 bases at V and 5 bases at J, leaving 9 bases unmatched. This CDR3 has 16 residues. CDR3 amino acids: CSARPPLAGGGDTQYF. The DNA of the CDR3 is TGCAGTGCTAGACCCCCTCTAGCGGGAGGTGGAGATACGCAGTATTTT.

This clonotype was observed at least ten times. The V call is TRBV29-1, the J call TRBJ2-7; D gene unclear. Germline CDR1 SQVTM, CDR2 ANQGSEA. With 7 bases removed from V and 3 bases from J, the gap between germline ends came to 7 bases. This CDR3 spans 10 amino acids. The CDR3 here is CSAIDYEQYF. CDR3 nucleotides: TGCAGCGCTATTGACTACGAGCAGTACTTC.

This clonotype was seen a single time. The gene calls are TRBV12-3 or TRBV12-4 and TRBJ2-3; a weak D match, TRBD1 (6 bases). The ends were cut back, 6 bases at V and 6 bases at J, with 19 bases in the middle. The CDR3 has 15 residues. The CDR3 nucleotides are TGTGCCAGCAGCCAGGACAGACGGTTAGGCGATACGCAGTATTTT. It codes for CASSQDRRLGDTQYF.

The chain uses TRBV4-3 and TRBJ1-1, with D possibly being TRBD1 (6 bases). The CDR3 has 15 residues. The germline V gene encodes CDR1 LGHNA and CDR2 YSLEER. V shed 1 base and J shed 5 bases, with 14 bases lying between them. The CDR3 reads CASSQARFGQTEAFF. Here the CDR3 DNA reads TGCGCCAGCAGCCAAGCTAGGTTTGGACAGACTGAAGCTTTCTTT.

The chain links TRBV5-6 to TRBJ2-3; D call uncertain. V lost 1 base to trimming and J lost 0 bases, with 6 bases between them. Germline values: CDR1 SGHDT, CDR2 YYEEEE. CDR3 length equals 14 residues. CDR3 coding DNA: TGTGCCAGCAGCTTGCTGGACAGCACAGATACGCAGTATTTT. It yields the protein CASSLLDSTDTQYF. The full variable domain, rest sourced from reference TRBV5-6 and TRBJ2-3, is DAGVTQSPTHLIKTRGQQVTLRCSPKSGHDTVSWYQQALGQGPQFIFQYYEEEERQRGNFPDRFSGHQFPNYSSELNVNALLLGDSALYLCASSLLDSTDTQYFGPGTRLTVL.

This clonotype was found a few times. CDR3: CASSLLADSYNEQFF. CDR3 DNA: TGTGCCAGCAGTTTACTAGCGGACTCCTACAATGAGCAGTTCTTC. This chain uses TRBV28 with TRBJ2-1, with 7 bases that match TRBD2. CDR1 MDHEN and CDR2 SYDVKM come from the germline V gene. The CDR3 extends over 15 amino acids. The ends lost 2 bases at V and 0 bases at J; junction bases unmatched: 1.

The chain couples TRBV5-1 to TRBJ2-7; possibly TRBD2 for D (6 bases). This CDR3 region has 13 residues. Germline lookup yields CDR1 SGHRS and CDR2 YFSETQ. V was trimmed by 5 bases and J by 0 bases, leaving 9 bases between them. This CDR3 reads CASSIAVSYEQYF. The DNA of the CDR3 is TGCGCCAGCAGTATAGCGGTCTCCTACGAGCAGTACTTC. Complete variable domain (other parts from reference TRBV5-1 and TRBJ2-7): KAGVTQTPRYLIKTRGQQVTLSCSPISGHRSVSWYQQTPGQGLQFLFEYFSETQRNKGNFPGRFSGRQFSNSRSEMNVSTLELGDSALYLCASSIAVSYEQYFGPGTRLTVT.

This clonotype was detected a few times. V is TRBV7-3 and J is TRBJ2-2; TRBD1 might be the D (5 bases). Trimming removed 6 bases at V and 1 base at J, with 9 bases between. Germline V gives CDR1 SGHTA, CDR2 FQGTGA. CDR3 length: 14 residues. CDR3 in amino acids: CASSRDRNTGELFF. DNA for the CDR3: TGTGCCAGCAGTCGTGACAGGAACACCGGGGAGCTGTTTTTT.